Below are 17 T cell receptor beta chains sequenced from a single sample in a study of blood T cells in healthy people across ages. A second PCR of roughly 7 to 11 cycles used a sample-barcoded 5' primer and a J-beta primer mix. TCRdb ran MiXCR on the 5' RACE reads and lists one entry per CDR3 protein. Of approximately 790,000 distinct CDR3 sequences listed, 60% to 80% were seen once; the top ten hold about a quarter. The sample consisted of blood. These receptors all stem from a man aged 25 to 45 in good health.

The V call is TRBV6-2 or TRBV6-3, the J call TRBJ2-1; TRBD2 matches 15 bases. With 6 bases clipped from V and 5 bases from J, the junction kept 5 bases outside the gene matches. Germline V gene data show CDR1 as MNHEY and CDR2 as SVGEGT. This CDR3 is 16 amino acids long. CDR3 nucleotides: TGTGCCAGCAGCAAGGGACTAGCGGGGGGCCACAATGAGCAGTTCTTC. This translates into CASSKGLAGGHNEQFF.

This chain connects TRBV20-1 to TRBJ1-6, with D uncertain. V was cut by 3 bases and J by 9 bases, with 12 bases left in between. The CDR3 has 13 residues. The V gene's germline CDR1 is DFQATT and CDR2 SNEGSKA (reference sequence). This CDR3 reads CSASGGPFSPLHF. DNA of the CDR3: TGCAGTGCTAGCGGTGGCCCTTTTTCACCCCTCCACTTT.

This chain links TRBV29-1 with TRBJ2-1; 12 bases agree with TRBD2. The germline CDR1 and CDR2 sequences are SQVTM and ANQGSEA. The ends lost 5 bases at V and 5 bases at J; junction bases unmatched: 16. CDR3 length: 18 residues. CDR3 sequence reads: CSVKPYPTSGGPHNEQFF. The CDR3 DNA reads as TGCAGCGTTAAACCCTACCCAACTAGCGGGGGGCCCCACAATGAGCAGTTCTTC.

Only a few counts were recorded for this clonotype. This chain links TRBV20-1 with TRBJ1-5; 7 nucleotides align to TRBD1. CDR1 and CDR2 (germline): DFQATT, SNEGSKA (reference sequence). This CDR3 is 15 amino acids long. Trimming cost V 5 bases and J 5 bases; bases outside gene matches: 12. CDR3 coding DNA: TGCAGTGCTCCTAGACAGGGAGGTGGTTATCAGCCCCAGCATTTT. Its protein product is CSAPRQGGGYQPQHF.

The chain uses TRBV9 and TRBJ2-7, with 16 bases fitting TRBD2. The CDR3 runs 18 residues. J lost 0 bases, V lost 3 bases, and 6 bases had no gene match. CDR1 SGDLS and CDR2 YYNGEE come from the germline V gene. The CDR3 region is CASSAGTSGGASSYEQYF. The CDR3, as DNA: TGTGCCAGCAGCGCCGGGACTAGCGGGGGGGCCAGCTCCTACGAGCAGTACTTC.

This clonotype was seen a handful of times. The chain joins TRBV13 to TRBJ2-5, with no clear D. The J call may not be correct, given that the DNA end is closer to TRBJ2-7. This CDR3 comprises 14 residues. The germline CDR1 and CDR2 sequences are PRHDT and FYEKMQ (reference sequence). For the CDR3, the DNA is TGTGCCAGCAGCTTAGGGGCAGCGATCTACGAGCAGTACTTC. Translated: CASSLGAAIYEQYF.

V and J are TRBV20-1 and TRBJ2-3; D gene uncertain. Trimming shortened V by 4 bases and J by 2 bases, and 13 bases separated the two germline ends. CDR3 length equals 14 residues. The germline V gene encodes CDR1 DFQATT and CDR2 SNEGSKA (reference sequence). CDR3 in DNA: TGCAGTGCTAAGGTCAGGCGCCACACAGATACGCAGTATTTT. This gives the protein CSAKVRRHTDTQYF.

The rearrangement uses TRBV6-1 and TRBJ2-4, with D perhaps being TRBD1 or TRBD2 (5 bases each). The last part of the DNA fits TRBJ2-7 better; the J call may be wrong. Per germline, CDR1 MNHNS and CDR2 SASEGT. The CDR3 covers 14 residues. CDR3 residues: CASSERGISHEQYF. The CDR3 coding sequence is TGTGCCAGCAGTGAGAGGGGAATCAGCCACGAGCAGTACTTC.

The sample holds one count of this clonotype. The CDR3 DNA sequence: TGTGCCAGCAGCCAAGATTTGGCAGGGGAGTCGGGGGCCAACGTCCTGACTTTC. Its protein is CASSQDLAGESGANVLTF. The chain recombines TRBV3-1 with TRBJ2-6, with D possibly TRBD1 on 6 matching bases. In germline, CDR1 is LGHDT, CDR2 YNNKEL (reference sequence). This CDR3 has 18 amino acids. V was trimmed by 0 bases and J by 4 bases, leaving 16 bases between them. The full variable domain, its missing parts supplied by reference TRBV3-1 and TRBJ2-6, is DTAVSQTPKYLVTQMGNDKSIKCEQNLGHDTMYWYKQDSKKFLKIMFSYNNKELIINETVPNRFSPKSPDKAHLNLHINSLELGDSAVYFCASSQDLAGESGANVLTFGAGSRLTVL.

The rearrangement uses TRBV14 and TRBJ1-1; D gene uncertain. From germline, CDR1 is SGHDN and CDR2 FVKESK. This CDR3 spans 15 amino acids. Trimming shortened V by 1 base and J by 0 bases, and 9 bases separated the two germline ends. CDR3 amino acids: CASSQAQTVNTEAFF. Written as DNA, the CDR3 is TGTGCCAGCAGCCAAGCTCAAACAGTGAACACTGAAGCTTTCTTT.

The rearrangement uses TRBV18 and TRBJ2-5; 9 positions match TRBD1. In germline, CDR1 is KGHSH, CDR2 LQKENI. With 3 bases clipped from V and 4 bases from J, the junction kept 12 bases outside the gene matches. The CDR3 covers 17 residues. DNA for the CDR3: TGTGCCAGCTCACCGGGTTTAGGGACAGGGCGGCGAGAGACCCAGTACTTC. Protein product: CASSPGLGTGRRETQYF. The whole variable domain, filled in from reference TRBV18 and TRBJ2-5, reads NAGVMQNPRHLVRRRGQEARLRCSPMKGHSHVYWYRQLPEEGLKFMVYLQKENIIDESGMPKERFSAEFPKEGPSILRIQQVVRGDSAAYFCASSPGLGTGRRETQYFGPGTRLLVL.

This clonotype was observed once. This chain uses TRBV6-2 or TRBV6-3 with TRBJ2-5, with 7 bases matching TRBD2. The length of the CDR3 is 14 residues. Per germline, CDR1 MNHEY and CDR2 SVGEGT. The ends lost 6 bases at V and 5 bases at J; junction bases unmatched: 9. The CDR3 DNA reads TGTGCCAGCAGCGATTTGGCGGGGGACGAGACCCAGTACTTC. Amino acids: CASSDLAGDETQYF.

The sample holds a few counts of this clonotype. V gene TRBV12-3 or TRBV12-4 combines with J gene TRBJ2-5; 7 positions agree with TRBD1. The ends lost 6 bases at V and 3 bases at J; junction bases unmatched: 4. There are 13 residues in the CDR3. The CDR3 coding sequence is TGTGCCAGCAGGACAGGGAATAAAGAGACCCAGTACTTC. It is translated as CASRTGNKETQYF.

The chain couples TRBV7-9 to TRBJ2-5, with 8 bases fitting TRBD2. The J call could be wrong; TRBJ2-7 is a better fit for the DNA end. The CDR3 is 14 residues long. Germline lookup yields CDR1 SEHNR and CDR2 FQNEAQ (reference sequence). For the CDR3, the DNA is TGTGCCAGCAGCTTCGGGGGGGCGGTTTACGAGCAGTACTTC. As protein: CASSFGGAVYEQYF.

The chain employs TRBV3-1 and TRBJ2-7; 9 nucleotides match TRBD1. Trimming removed 3 bases from V and 9 bases from J; junction bases left unmatched: 9. Germline V gives CDR1 LGHDT, CDR2 YNNKEL (reference sequence). The CDR3 covers 14 residues. Here the CDR3 reads CASSQSGQGIAQYF. CDR3 sequence (DNA): TGTGCCAGCAGCCAGAGCGGACAGGGGATAGCGCAGTACTTC.

The V gene is TRBV28, the J gene TRBJ2-7, with D possibly being TRBD1 (5 bases). Germline CDR1 is MDHEN and CDR2 is SYDVKM. The CDR3 loop spans 12 amino acids. V was cut by 10 bases and J by 4 bases, with 14 bases left in between. CDR3 in DNA: TGTGCCATTAAGACAGAGCCATACGAGCAGTACTTC. Its translation is CAIKTEPYEQYF. The whole variable domain, remainder taken from reference TRBV28 and TRBJ2-7, is DVKVTQSSRYLVKRTGEKVFLECVQDMDHENMFWYRQDPGLGLRLIYFSYDVKMKEKGDIPEGYSVSREKKERFSLILESASTNQTSMYLCAIKTEPYEQYFGPGTRLTVT.

This chain uses TRBV10-3 with TRBJ2-3, with D perhaps matching TRBD2 (6 bases). Germline-derived CDR1 and CDR2 are ENHRY and SYGVKD. The CDR3 consists of 15 residues. Trimming removed 2 bases at V and 6 bases at J, with 15 bases between. The CDR3 reads CAISEETRLWDTQYF. CDR3 nucleotides: TGTGCCATCAGTGAGGAGACTAGATTATGGGATACGCAGTATTTT.